The clone carrying this T cell receptor (beta chain) was detected many times. This CDR3 comprises 15 residues. V lost 3 bases and J lost 2, with 11 bases in between. Then a second PCR, running roughly 7 to 11 cycles, was carried out with a sample-barcoded 5' primer and a J-beta primer mix. All cDNA molecules were each tagged by a template-switch adaptor with 12 random nucleotides. A single record per CDR3 protein comes from TCRdb applying MiXCR to the 5' RACE reads. The sample lists more than 800,000 distinct CDR3 sequences; around 30% were seen once. This sample is part of a study of blood T cells in healthy people across ages.

The chain is built from TRBV12-3 or TRBV12-4 and TRBJ2-4; D may match TRBD1 or TRBD2 (6 bases each). The sequencing input was blood. This clonotype originated in a woman of 80 years or more in good health. CDR3: CASSFLGGPKNIQYF. The CDR3 nucleotides read TGTGCCAGCAGTTTCTTAGGGGGGCCCAAAAACATTCAGTACTTC.